This TCR beta chain is drawn from a study of human T cells and chemical hapten exposure. Germline CDR1 reads MGHRA; CDR2 reads YSYEKL. Deletions cut 7 bases from V and 5 bases from J, with 20 bases between. The CDR3 is 15 residues long. Time point noted: healthy volunteer bleed at 2 weeks. Sequencing started from total RNA isolated from unfractionated whole blood. TCRdb reprocessed the RACE reads with MiXCR, giving one entry per CDR3 protein. The table shows around 130,000 distinct CDR3 sequences, with around 8.3% occurring only once. In this sample, this clonotype turned up many times. Sequences were obtained from whole blood. This receptor was obtained from a male donor in good health. Some clones in this sample may be carry-over from other donors' samples. V gene TRBV4-1 combines with J gene TRBJ2-5, with TRBD2 as a possible D gene (6 bases). CDR3 bases: TGCGCCAGCAAGAGGGAGGCGCAGGTAGTTGAGACCCAGTACTTC. Protein product: CASKREAQVVETQYF.